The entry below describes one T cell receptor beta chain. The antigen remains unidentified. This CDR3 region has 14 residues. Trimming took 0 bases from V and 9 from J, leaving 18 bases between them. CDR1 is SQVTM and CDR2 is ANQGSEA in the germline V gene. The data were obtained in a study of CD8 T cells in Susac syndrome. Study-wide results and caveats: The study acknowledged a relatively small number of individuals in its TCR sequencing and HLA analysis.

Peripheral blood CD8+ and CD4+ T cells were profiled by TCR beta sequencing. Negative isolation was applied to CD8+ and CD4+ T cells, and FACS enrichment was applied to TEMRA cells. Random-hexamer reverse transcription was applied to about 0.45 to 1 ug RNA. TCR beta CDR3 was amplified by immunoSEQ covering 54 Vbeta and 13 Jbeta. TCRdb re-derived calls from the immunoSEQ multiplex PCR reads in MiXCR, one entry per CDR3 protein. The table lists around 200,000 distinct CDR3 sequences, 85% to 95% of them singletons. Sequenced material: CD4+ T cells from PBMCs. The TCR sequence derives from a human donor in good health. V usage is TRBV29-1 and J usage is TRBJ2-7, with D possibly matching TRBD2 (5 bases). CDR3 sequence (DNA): TGCAGCGTTGAAGAGGACGGCAGTCGAGAGGGGCAGTACTTC. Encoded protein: CSVEEDGSREGQYF.